The subject of this entry is one T cell receptor (beta chain). The data originate from a study of OX40 agonist ivuxolimab in advanced cancers. Some clones are missing from TCRdb's copy, which holds only in-frame ones; the method was immunoSEQ multiplex PCR. The sample yields 50,000 to 75,000 clones, 86% seen once. The sample was CD4+ or CD8+ T cells sorted from blood, taken in a trial of the OX40 agonist ivuxolimab. This receptor was obtained from an adult with an advanced solid tumor such as melanoma, head and neck, liver or kidney cancer.

CDR3 nucleotides: TGTGCCAGCAGCACGGGACTAGCGGGAGATGAGCAGTTCTTC. Translation gives CASSTGLAGDEQFF. The chain links TRBV7-9 to TRBJ2-1; TRBD2 matches at 14 bases. This CDR3 region has 14 residues. Germline trimming cut 5 bases from V and 8 bases from J; bases unmatched to any gene: 2. From germline, CDR1 is SEHNR and CDR2 FQNEAQ (reference sequence).